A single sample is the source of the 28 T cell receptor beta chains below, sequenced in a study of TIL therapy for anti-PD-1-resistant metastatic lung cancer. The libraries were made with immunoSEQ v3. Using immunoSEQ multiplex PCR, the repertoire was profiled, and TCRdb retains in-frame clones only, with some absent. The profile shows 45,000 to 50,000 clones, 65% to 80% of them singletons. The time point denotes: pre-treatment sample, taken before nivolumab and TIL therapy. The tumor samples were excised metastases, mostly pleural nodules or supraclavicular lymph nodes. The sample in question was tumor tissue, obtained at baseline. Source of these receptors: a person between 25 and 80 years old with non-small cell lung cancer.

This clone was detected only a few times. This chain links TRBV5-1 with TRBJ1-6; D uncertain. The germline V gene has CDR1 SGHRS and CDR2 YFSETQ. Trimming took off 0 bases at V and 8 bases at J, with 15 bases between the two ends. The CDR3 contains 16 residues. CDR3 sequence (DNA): TGCGCCAGCAGCTTGGACATCCCTACCCCTTATTCACCCCTCCACTTT. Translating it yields CASSLDIPTPYSPLHF.

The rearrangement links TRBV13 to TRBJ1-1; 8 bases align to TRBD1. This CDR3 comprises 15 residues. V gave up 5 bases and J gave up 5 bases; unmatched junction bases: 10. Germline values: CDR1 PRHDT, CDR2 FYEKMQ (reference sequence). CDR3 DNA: TGTGCCAGCAGCCTGCCGCGGGACAGGACGACTGAAGCTTTCTTT. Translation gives CASSLPRDRTTEAFF.

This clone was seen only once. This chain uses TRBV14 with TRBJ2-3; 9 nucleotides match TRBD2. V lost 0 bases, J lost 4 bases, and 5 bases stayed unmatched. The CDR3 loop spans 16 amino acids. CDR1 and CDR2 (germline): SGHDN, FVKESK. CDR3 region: CASSQDLRGGADTQYF. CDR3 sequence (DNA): TGTGCCAGCAGCCAAGACTTGCGGGGGGGCGCAGATACGCAGTATTTT.

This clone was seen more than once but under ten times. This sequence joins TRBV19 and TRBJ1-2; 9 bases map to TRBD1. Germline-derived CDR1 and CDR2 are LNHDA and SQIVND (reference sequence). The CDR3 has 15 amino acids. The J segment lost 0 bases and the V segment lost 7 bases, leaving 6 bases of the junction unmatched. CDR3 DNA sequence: TGTGCCAGTACCAGGGGGACAGGGACTAACTATGGCTACACCTTC. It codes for CASTRGTGTNYGYTF. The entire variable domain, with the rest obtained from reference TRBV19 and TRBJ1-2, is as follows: DGGITQSPKYLFRKEGQNVTLSCEQNLNHDAMYWYRQDPGQGLRLIYYSQIVNDFQKGDIAEGYSVSREKKESFPLTVTSAQKNPTAFYLCASTRGTGTNYGYTFGSGTRLTVV.

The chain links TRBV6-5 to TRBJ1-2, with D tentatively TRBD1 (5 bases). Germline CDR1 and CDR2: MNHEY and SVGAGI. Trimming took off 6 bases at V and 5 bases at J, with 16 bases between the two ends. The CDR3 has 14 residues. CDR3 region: CASSKGSRIYGYTF. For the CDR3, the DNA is TGTGCCAGCAGCAAGGGGTCTCGGATTTATGGCTACACCTTC.

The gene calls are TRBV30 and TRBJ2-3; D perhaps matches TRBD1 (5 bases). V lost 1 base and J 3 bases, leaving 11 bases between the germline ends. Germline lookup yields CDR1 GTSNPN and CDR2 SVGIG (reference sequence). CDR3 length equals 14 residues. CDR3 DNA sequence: TGTGCCTGGAGTGGCGATCAGGGAACAGATACGCAGTATTTT. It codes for CAWSGDQGTDTQYF.

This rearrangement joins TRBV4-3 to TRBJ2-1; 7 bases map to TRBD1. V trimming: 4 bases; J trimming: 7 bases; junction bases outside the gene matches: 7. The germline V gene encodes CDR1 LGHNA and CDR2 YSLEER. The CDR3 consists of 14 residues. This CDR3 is CASSPNRGGNEQFF. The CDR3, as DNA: TGCGCCAGCAGCCCAAACAGGGGTGGAAATGAGCAGTTCTTC.

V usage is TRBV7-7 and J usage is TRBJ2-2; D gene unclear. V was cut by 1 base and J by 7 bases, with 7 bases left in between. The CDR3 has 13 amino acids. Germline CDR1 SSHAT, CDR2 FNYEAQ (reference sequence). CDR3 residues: CASSLVGFGELFF. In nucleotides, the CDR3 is TGTGCCAGCAGCTTAGTTGGCTTCGGGGAGCTGTTTTTT.

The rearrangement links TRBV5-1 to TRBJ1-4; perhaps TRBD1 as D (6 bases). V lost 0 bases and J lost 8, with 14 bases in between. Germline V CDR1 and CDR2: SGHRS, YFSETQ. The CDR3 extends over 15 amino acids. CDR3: CASSLERADREKLFF. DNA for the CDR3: TGCGCCAGCAGCTTGGAACGAGCGGACAGAGAAAAACTGTTTTTT.

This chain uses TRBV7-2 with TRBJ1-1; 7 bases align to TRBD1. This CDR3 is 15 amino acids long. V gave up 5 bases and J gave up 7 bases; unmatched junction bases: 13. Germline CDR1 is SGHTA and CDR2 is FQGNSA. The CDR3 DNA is TGTGCCAGCAGCGGCCGACAGGGTCCTCCCTTTGAAGCTTTCTTT. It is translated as CASSGRQGPPFEAFF.

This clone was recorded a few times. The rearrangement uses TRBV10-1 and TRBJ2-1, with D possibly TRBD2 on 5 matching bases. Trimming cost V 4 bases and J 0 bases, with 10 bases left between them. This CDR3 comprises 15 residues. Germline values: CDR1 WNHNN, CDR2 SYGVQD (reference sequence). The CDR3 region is CASSVPGSSYNEQFF. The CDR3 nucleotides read TGCGCCAGCAGTGTGCCGGGGAGCTCCTACAATGAGCAGTTCTTC.

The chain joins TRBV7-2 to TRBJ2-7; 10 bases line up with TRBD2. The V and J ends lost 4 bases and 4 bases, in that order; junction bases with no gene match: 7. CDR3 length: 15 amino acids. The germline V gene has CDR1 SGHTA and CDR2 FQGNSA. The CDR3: CASSSRTSGAYEQYF. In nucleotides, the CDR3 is TGTGCCAGCAGCTCAAGGACTAGCGGAGCATACGAGCAGTACTTC. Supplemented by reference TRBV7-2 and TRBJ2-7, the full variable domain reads GAGVSQSPSNKVTEKGKDVELRCDPISGHTALYWYRQSLGQGLEFLIYFQGNSAPDKSGLPSDRFSAERTGGSVSTLTIQRTQQEDSAVYLCASSSRTSGAYEQYFGPGTRLTVT.

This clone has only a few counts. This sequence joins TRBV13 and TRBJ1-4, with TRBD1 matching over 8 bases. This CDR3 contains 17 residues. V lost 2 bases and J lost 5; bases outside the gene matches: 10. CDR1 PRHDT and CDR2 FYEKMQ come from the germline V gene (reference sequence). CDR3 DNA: TGTGCCAGCAGCTTATGGGACAGGTCGGCGTCAAATGAAAAACTGTTTTTT. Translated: CASSLWDRSASNEKLFF.

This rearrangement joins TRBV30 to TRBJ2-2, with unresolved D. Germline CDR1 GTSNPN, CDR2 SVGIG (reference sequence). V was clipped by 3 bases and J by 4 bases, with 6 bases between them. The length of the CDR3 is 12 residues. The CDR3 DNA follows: TGTGCCTGGAGACATAGCACCGGGGAGCTGTTTTTT. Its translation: CAWRHSTGELFF.

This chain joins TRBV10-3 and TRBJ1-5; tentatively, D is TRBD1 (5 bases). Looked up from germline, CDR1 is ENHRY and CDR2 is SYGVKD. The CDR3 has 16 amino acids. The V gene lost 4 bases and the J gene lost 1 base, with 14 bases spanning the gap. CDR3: CAISAKQALSNQPQHF. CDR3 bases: TGTGCCATCAGTGCCAAACAGGCCTTGAGCAATCAGCCCCAGCATTTT.

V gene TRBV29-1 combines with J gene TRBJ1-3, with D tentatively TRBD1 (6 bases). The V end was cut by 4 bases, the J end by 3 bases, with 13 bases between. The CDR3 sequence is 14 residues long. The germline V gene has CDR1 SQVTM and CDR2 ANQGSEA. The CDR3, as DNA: TGCAGCGTTGGAGCGACAGGTTTTGGAAACACCATATATTTT. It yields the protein CSVGATGFGNTIYF.

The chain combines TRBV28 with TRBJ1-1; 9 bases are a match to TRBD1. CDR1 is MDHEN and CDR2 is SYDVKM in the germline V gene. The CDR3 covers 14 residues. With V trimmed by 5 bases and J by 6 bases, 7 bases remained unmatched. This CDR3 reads CASSPHRGLPEAFF. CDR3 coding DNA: TGTGCCAGCAGTCCCCACAGGGGGCTACCTGAAGCTTTCTTT.

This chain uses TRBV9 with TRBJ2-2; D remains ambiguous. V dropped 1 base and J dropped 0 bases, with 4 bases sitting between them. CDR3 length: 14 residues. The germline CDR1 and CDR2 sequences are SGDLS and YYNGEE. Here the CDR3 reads CASSVLTNTGELFF. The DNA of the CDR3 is TGTGCCAGCAGCGTACTCACGAACACCGGGGAGCTGTTTTTT.

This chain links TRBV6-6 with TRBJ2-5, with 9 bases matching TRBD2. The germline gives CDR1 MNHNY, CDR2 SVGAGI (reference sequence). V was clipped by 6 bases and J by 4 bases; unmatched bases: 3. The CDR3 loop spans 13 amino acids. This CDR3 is CASRERGVETQYF. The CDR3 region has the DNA TGTGCCAGCAGGGAGCGGGGGGTAGAGACCCAGTACTTC.

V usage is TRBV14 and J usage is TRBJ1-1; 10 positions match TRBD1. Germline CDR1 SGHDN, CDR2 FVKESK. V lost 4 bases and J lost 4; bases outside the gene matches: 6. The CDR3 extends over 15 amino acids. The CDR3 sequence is CASSPRGTGATEAFF. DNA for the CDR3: TGTGCCAGCAGCCCAAGAGGGACAGGGGCCACTGAAGCTTTCTTT. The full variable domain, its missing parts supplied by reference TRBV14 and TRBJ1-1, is EAGVTQFPSHSVIEKGQTVTLRCDPISGHDNLYWYRRVMGKEIKFLLHFVKESKQDESGMPNNRFLAERTGGTYSTLKVQPAELEDSGVYFCASSPRGTGATEAFFGQGTRLTVV.

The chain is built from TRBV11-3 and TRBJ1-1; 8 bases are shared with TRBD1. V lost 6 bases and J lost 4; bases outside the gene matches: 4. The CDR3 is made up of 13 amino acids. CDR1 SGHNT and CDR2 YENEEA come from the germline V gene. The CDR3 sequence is CASSTGGSTEAFF. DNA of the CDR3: TGTGCCAGCAGTACAGGGGGATCCACTGAAGCTTTCTTT.

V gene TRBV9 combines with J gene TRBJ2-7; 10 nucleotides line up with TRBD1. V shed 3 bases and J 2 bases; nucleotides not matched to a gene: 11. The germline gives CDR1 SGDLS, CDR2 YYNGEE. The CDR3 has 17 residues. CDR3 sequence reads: CASSASGGTGVTYEQYF. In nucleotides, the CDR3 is TGTGCCAGCAGCGCGTCTGGCGGGACAGGGGTGACCTACGAGCAGTACTTC.

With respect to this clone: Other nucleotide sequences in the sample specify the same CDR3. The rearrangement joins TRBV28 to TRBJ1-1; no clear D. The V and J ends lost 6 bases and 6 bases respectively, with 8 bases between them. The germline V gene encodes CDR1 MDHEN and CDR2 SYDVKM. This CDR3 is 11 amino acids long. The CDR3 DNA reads TGTGCCAGCAGGGGGAGGCCTGAAGCTTTCTTT. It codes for CASRGRPEAFF.

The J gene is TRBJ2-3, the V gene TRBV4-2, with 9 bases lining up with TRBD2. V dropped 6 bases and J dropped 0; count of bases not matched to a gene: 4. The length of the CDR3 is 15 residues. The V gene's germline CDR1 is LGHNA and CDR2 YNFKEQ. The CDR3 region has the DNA TGTGCCAGCAGTAATAGCGGGGGAAGCACAGATACGCAGTATTTT. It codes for CASSNSGGSTDTQYF.

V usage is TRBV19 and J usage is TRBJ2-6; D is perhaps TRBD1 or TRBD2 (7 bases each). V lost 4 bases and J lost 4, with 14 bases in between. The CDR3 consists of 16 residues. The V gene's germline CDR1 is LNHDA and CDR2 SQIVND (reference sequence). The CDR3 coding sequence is TGTGCCAGTAGTACCAGGGGGGGAGGAGGGGCCAACGTCCTGACTTTC. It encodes CASSTRGGGGANVLTF.

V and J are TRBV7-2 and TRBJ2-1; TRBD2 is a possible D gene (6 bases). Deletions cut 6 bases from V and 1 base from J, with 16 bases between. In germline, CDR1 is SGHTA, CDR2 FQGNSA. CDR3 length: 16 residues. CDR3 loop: CASRNGLLSSYNEQFF. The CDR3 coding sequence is TGTGCCAGCAGGAACGGACTACTGAGTTCCTACAATGAGCAGTTCTTC.

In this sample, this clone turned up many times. CDR3 in DNA: TGTGCCAGCAGCTTAGGACTAGCGGGGCGACCAAACTACGAGCAGTACTTC. Its translation: CASSLGLAGRPNYEQYF. J is TRBJ2-7 and V is TRBV7-2, with 11 nucleotides matching TRBD2. This CDR3 is built from 17 residues. The ends lost 1 base at V and 3 bases at J; junction bases unmatched: 8. Germline V gene data show CDR1 as SGHTA and CDR2 as FQGNSA.

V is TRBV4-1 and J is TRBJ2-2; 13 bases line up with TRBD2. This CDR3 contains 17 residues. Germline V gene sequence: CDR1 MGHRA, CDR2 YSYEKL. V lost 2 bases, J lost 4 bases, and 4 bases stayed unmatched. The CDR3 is CASSQPTSGRATGELFF. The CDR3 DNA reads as TGCGCCAGCAGCCAACCCACTAGCGGGAGGGCCACCGGGGAGCTGTTTTTT.